The next 4 T cell receptor beta chains were all read from a single sample in a study of T cells after posttransplantation cyclophosphamide. Generated by immunoSEQ multiplex PCR, the TCRdb table keeps only in-frame clones and is missing some. The sample carries some 9,200 clones, 80% to 90% recorded once. Sequencing was carried out using memory CD4+ T cells sorted from PBMCs. These TCRs come from a woman in her sixties in good health, CMV-negative, and a related stem cell transplant donor.

The CDR3 region has the DNA TGTGCCAGCAGCCCCGGGTCCCGACATGGCTACACCTTC. Translation gives CASSPGSRHGYTF. The V and J genes are TRBV5-6 and TRBJ1-2; unclear D gene. The V end lost 4 bases, the J end lost 6 bases, and 13 bases lay between the germline ends. CDR1 is SGHDT, CDR2 YYEEEE, per germline. This CDR3 contains 13 residues.

The chain combines TRBV19 with TRBJ1-6; TRBD1 matches 8 bases. The CDR3 has 15 amino acids. The germline V gene encodes CDR1 LNHDA and CDR2 SQIVND (reference sequence). V trimming: 5 bases; J trimming: 4 bases; junction bases outside the gene matches: 4. The CDR3 DNA sequence: TGTGCCAGTAGTCTGGGACAGGAATATAATTCACCCCTCCACTTT. It encodes CASSLGQEYNSPLHF.

This rearrangement joins TRBV9 to TRBJ2-1, with 16 bases that match TRBD2. After removal of 3 bases from V and 11 bases from J, the junction contained 5 bases not matched to a gene. Germline V gene data show CDR1 as SGDLS and CDR2 as YYNGEE. This CDR3 has 15 amino acids. The CDR3 DNA reads TGTGCCAGCAGCGAGGGGACTAGCGGGAGGGAGCAGCAGTTCTTC. Amino acid sequence: CASSEGTSGREQQFF.

The chain couples TRBV6-1 to TRBJ2-7, with 7 nucleotides matching TRBD1. Germline V lookup: CDR1 MNHNS, CDR2 SASEGT. The CDR3 runs to 14 residues. The V gene end was trimmed by 5 bases and the J gene end by 0 bases; junction bases not matched to a gene: 4. The CDR3 here is CASSSSGGSYEQYF. For the CDR3, the DNA is TGTGCCAGCAGTTCATCAGGGGGCTCCTACGAGCAGTACTTC.